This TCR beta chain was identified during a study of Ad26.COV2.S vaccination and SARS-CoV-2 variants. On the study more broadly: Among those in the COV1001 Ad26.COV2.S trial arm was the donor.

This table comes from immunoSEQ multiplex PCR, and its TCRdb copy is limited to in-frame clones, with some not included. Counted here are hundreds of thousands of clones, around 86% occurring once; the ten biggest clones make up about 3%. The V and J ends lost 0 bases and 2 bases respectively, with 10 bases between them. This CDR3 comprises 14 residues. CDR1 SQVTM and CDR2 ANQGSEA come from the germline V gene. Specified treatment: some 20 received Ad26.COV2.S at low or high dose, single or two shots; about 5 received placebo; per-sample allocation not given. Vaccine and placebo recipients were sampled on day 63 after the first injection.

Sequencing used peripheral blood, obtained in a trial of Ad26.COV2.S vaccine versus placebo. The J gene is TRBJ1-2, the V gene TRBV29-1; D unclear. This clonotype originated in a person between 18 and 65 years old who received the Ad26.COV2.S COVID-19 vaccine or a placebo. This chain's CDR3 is CSVEDPHKNYGYTF. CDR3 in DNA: TGCAGCGTTGAAGATCCCCACAAAAACTATGGCTACACCTTC.